The 6 T cell receptor beta chains presented below share a single source sample, sequenced in a study of T cells in Graves' hyperthyroidism and ophthalmopathy. TCR beta CDR3 sequences were amplified from RNA transcripts. First-round RT-PCR with HTBI primers amplified the TCR CDR3 region. TCRdb called the multiplex PCR reads again in MiXCR, with one record for every CDR3 protein. The sample gives a few hundred thousand distinct CDR3 sequences, 15% to 17% of which show up once; roughly 6.6% is in the top ten. The specimen was blood. The receptors come from a woman in her twenties or thirties with Graves' hyperthyroidism.

The chain joins TRBV6-1 to TRBJ2-7; 8 bases line up with TRBD2. CDR1 and CDR2 from the germline V gene are MNHNS and SASEGT. CDR3 size: 16 residues. J gave up 6 bases and V 6 bases, and 16 bases lay outside the gene matches. In nucleotides, the CDR3 is TGTGCCAGCAGAGGTACTGTTGGCGGGAGGCAATCCGAGCAGTACTTC. Translation gives CASRGTVGGRQSEQYF.

The V call is TRBV20-1, the J call TRBJ1-6; TRBD1 agrees at 7 bases. V shed 1 base and J 8 bases; nucleotides not matched to a gene: 5. CDR3 size: 14 residues. From germline, CDR1 is DFQATT and CDR2 SNEGSKA (reference sequence). This CDR3 reads CSARGHTGDSPLHF. The CDR3 nucleotides read TGCAGTGCTAGAGGGCACACAGGGGATTCACCCCTCCACTTT.

This clonotype was seen repeatedly, ten times or more. The V and J genes are TRBV6-1 and TRBJ2-1, with D possibly matching TRBD1 (7 bases). Germline V gene lookup returns CDR1 MNHNS and CDR2 SASEGT. The CDR3 sequence is 17 residues long. V dropped 3 bases and J dropped 5 bases, with 20 bases sitting between them. CDR3 bases: TGTGCCAGCAGTGAGCAGGGGGGTAGCTGGAGCCACAATGAGCAGTTCTTC. Its protein product is CASSEQGGSWSHNEQFF.

V is TRBV5-1 and J is TRBJ2-4, with a weak D call TRBD1 (6 bases). V was clipped by 4 bases and J by 2 bases, with 19 bases between them. The germline gives CDR1 SGHRS, CDR2 YFSETQ. The length of the CDR3 is 17 residues. In nucleotides, the CDR3 is TGCGCCAGCAGCAGAAGCGAACAGGGTAGCACCAAAAACATTCAGTACTTC. Protein: CASSRSEQGSTKNIQYF.

This clonotype was seen more than once but under ten times. This CDR3 is CAIQADRNQPQHF. The CDR3 DNA follows: TGTGCCATCCAGGCAGACCGCAATCAGCCCCAGCATTTT. The rearrangement joins TRBV10-3 to TRBJ1-5; unclear D gene. This CDR3 comprises 13 residues. Trimming left V 8 bases short and J 2 bases short, with 10 bases between. Looked up from germline, CDR1 is ENHRY and CDR2 is SYGVKD.

This clonotype appeared many times. The chain combines TRBV20-1 with TRBJ1-2; 8 bases fit TRBD1. Losses at the gene ends were 6 bases for V and 2 bases for J; bases not matched to a gene: 8. Germline V gives CDR1 DFQATT, CDR2 SNEGSKA (reference sequence). The CDR3 is 14 amino acids. The CDR3, as DNA: TGCAGTGCCCGACGGTCAGGGGGCAACTATGGCTACACCTTC. Protein: CSARRSGGNYGYTF.